Below are 15 T cell receptor beta chains sequenced from a single sample in a study of cytomegalovirus exposure and HLA in healthy donors. PCR primers comprised 60 Vbeta and 13 Jbeta primers. The method was immunoSEQ multiplex PCR; TCRdb's version includes in-frame clones alone and lacks a portion of them. The repertoire consists of around 150,000 clones, with roughly 77% occurring once and the leading ten covering roughly 2.6%. Sequencing input: PBMCs. The source of these receptors is a woman between 40 and 50 years old in good health and CMV-seropositive.

This clone was observed a single time. The chain is built from TRBV9 and TRBJ2-1, with 10 bases lining up with TRBD2. The CDR3 is 18 residues long. Germline V gene lookup returns CDR1 SGDLS and CDR2 YYNGEE. Trimming took 1 base from V and 4 from J; bases not matched to a gene: 11. The CDR3 region is CASSVIAGGRNLYNEQFF. The CDR3 region has the DNA TGTGCCAGCAGCGTAATAGCGGGGGGCCGGAATCTTTACAATGAGCAGTTCTTC.

CDR3 sequence: CASSVGLAGEETQYF. CDR3 in DNA: TGTGCCAGCAGCGTAGGACTAGCGGGGGAAGAGACCCAGTACTTC. The rearrangement uses TRBV9 and TRBJ2-5; 12 bases fit TRBD2. The V segment lost 0 bases and the J segment 3 bases; nucleotides outside the gene matches: 0. This CDR3 region has 15 residues. CDR1 and CDR2 from the germline V gene are SGDLS and YYNGEE.

This chain uses TRBV5-1 with TRBJ2-4; 8 bases agree with TRBD2. Germline values: CDR1 SGHRS, CDR2 YFSETQ. The CDR3 has 18 amino acids. Trimming took 2 bases from V and 4 from J; bases not matched to a gene: 14. The CDR3 loop is CASSFDSGVAPIKNIQYF. DNA of the CDR3: TGCGCCAGCAGCTTCGATAGCGGGGTCGCCCCAATTAAAAACATTCAGTACTTC.

This chain links TRBV11-3 with TRBJ2-5, with no clear D. Germline V gene sequence: CDR1 SGHNT, CDR2 YENEEA. The V and J ends lost 1 base and 2 bases respectively, with 8 bases between them. The CDR3 has 14 amino acids. CDR3: CASSLVVQQETQYF. CDR3 DNA sequence: TGTGCCAGCAGCTTAGTTGTACAGCAAGAGACCCAGTACTTC.

The chain employs TRBV11-2 and TRBJ1-1, with unresolved D. Germline values: CDR1 SGHAT, CDR2 FQNNGV. The CDR3 covers 15 residues. V lost 2 bases and J lost 5, with 15 bases in between. The CDR3 spells CASSLRQAKTTEAFF. The CDR3 coding sequence is TGTGCCAGCAGCTTACGCCAGGCAAAGACAACTGAAGCTTTCTTT.

This sequence joins TRBV5-1 and TRBJ2-1; D gene unclear. Deletions cut 0 bases from V and 5 bases from J, with 9 bases between. The germline V gene has CDR1 SGHRS and CDR2 YFSETQ. This CDR3 region has 14 residues. The CDR3 is CASSLGQEDNEQFF. The CDR3 DNA sequence: TGCGCCAGCAGCTTGGGGCAGGAAGACAATGAGCAGTTCTTC.

The chain combines TRBV4-1 with TRBJ1-1, with D perhaps TRBD1 (5 bases). The V gene lost 0 bases and the J gene lost 2 bases, with 13 bases spanning the gap. CDR3 length equals 16 residues. Germline V gives CDR1 MGHRA, CDR2 YSYEKL. The CDR3 protein is CASSQDWVGGNTEAFF. The CDR3 DNA reads as TGCGCCAGCAGCCAAGATTGGGTGGGGGGAAACACTGAAGCTTTCTTT.

This clone has a single count. V gene TRBV6-5 combines with J gene TRBJ1-1, with 8 positions matching TRBD1. Germline lookup yields CDR1 MNHEY and CDR2 SVGAGI. J lost 3 bases, V lost 0 bases, and 3 bases had no gene match. CDR3 size: 15 residues. CDR3 amino acids: CASSYSFRGHTEAFF. CDR3 nucleotides: TGTGCCAGCAGTTACTCGTTCAGGGGGCACACTGAAGCTTTCTTT.

The chain combines TRBV18 with TRBJ2-2, with D perhaps TRBD2 (6 bases). This CDR3 spans 13 amino acids. Per the germline V gene, CDR1 is KGHSH and CDR2 is LQKENI. The V gene lost 3 bases and the J gene lost 5 bases, with 7 bases spanning the gap. Here the CDR3 reads CASSPGGTGELFF. The CDR3 region has the DNA TGTGCCAGCTCACCGGGGGGAACCGGGGAGCTGTTTTTT.

The gene calls are TRBV29-1 and TRBJ1-4, with D possibly matching TRBD1 (5 bases). Trimming removed 6 bases from V and 3 bases from J, with 11 bases in between. Germline V lookup: CDR1 SQVTM, CDR2 ANQGSEA. The CDR3 consists of 13 residues. The CDR3 DNA sequence: TGCAGCGTAGGTGCGACAGCTAATGAAAAACTGTTTTTT. Translation gives CSVGATANEKLFF.

The chain carries TRBV5-1 and TRBJ2-7; 7 bases align to TRBD1. CDR1 is SGHRS, CDR2 YFSETQ, per germline. With V trimmed by 0 bases and J by 0 bases, 6 bases remained unmatched. The CDR3 has 16 residues. The chain's CDR3 is CASSLATGAFSYEQYF. CDR3 DNA sequence: TGCGCCAGCAGCTTGGCCACAGGGGCCTTCTCCTACGAGCAGTACTTC.

The rearrangement uses TRBV4-2 and TRBJ1-1; possible D gene TRBD1, 6 bases. The V gene's germline CDR1 is LGHNA and CDR2 YNFKEQ. This CDR3 contains 17 residues. With 1 base removed from V and 0 bases from J, the gap between germline ends came to 15 bases. DNA for the CDR3: TGTGCCAGCAGCCAAGCTACAGGGAAAGGGATGAACACTGAAGCTTTCTTT. Protein product: CASSQATGKGMNTEAFF.

This chain uses TRBV4-1 with TRBJ2-1, with no clear D. The CDR3 is 15 residues long. V dropped 0 bases and J dropped 4 bases, with 10 bases sitting between them. Germline assignment: CDR1 MGHRA and CDR2 YSYEKL. The CDR3: CASSQDLRYYNEQFF. The CDR3 DNA reads TGCGCCAGCAGCCAAGATCTCAGATATTACAATGAGCAGTTCTTC.

This chain connects TRBV5-6 to TRBJ1-2; 7 bases line up with TRBD1. This CDR3 has 15 amino acids. The germline CDR1 and CDR2 sequences are SGHDT and YYEEEE. V lost 0 bases and J lost 5; bases outside the gene matches: 7. DNA of the CDR3: TGTGCCAGCAGCTTGGGGACAGGCGGATGGTATGGCTACACCTTC. It specifies CASSLGTGGWYGYTF.

Comments on this clone: At one boundary the junction diverges from the germline segment, which might be a read error. The V gene is TRBV7-2, the J gene TRBJ2-1, with 13 bases fitting TRBD2. The V gene's germline CDR1 is SGHTA and CDR2 FQGNSA. This CDR3 comprises 19 residues. The chain's CDR3 is CASSIAGTSGTSSYNEQFF. CDR3 DNA sequence: TGTGCCAGCAGCATAGCCGGGACTAGCGGGACTAGCTCCTACAATGAGCAGTTCTTC.